One sample yielded the 5 T cell receptor beta chains listed below, sequenced in a study of cytomegalovirus exposure and HLA in healthy donors (dated by TCRdb to 2016 to 2017). The library was prepared using the immunoSEQ multiplex PCR assay. TCRdb holds this immuneACCESS table with in-frame rearrangements only. Some clones are missing; in checked studies, unresolved V genes explain under half, and the rest has no known cause. In this sample the table shows approximately 180,000 clones, approximately 90% of which occur a single time. The top ten constitute 1.4% of the sample. Sequenced: PBMCs. All receptors come from a woman in her twenties or thirties in good health and CMV-seronegative.

The chain links TRBV7-8 to TRBJ1-5; weak D call: TRBD1 (6 bases). Per germline, CDR1 SGHVS and CDR2 FQNEAQ. V shed 10 bases and J shed 3 bases, with 13 bases lying between them. This CDR3 contains 13 residues. The CDR3 sequence is CATDDRNNQPQHF. Here the CDR3 DNA reads TGTGCCACCGATGACAGGAACAATCAGCCCCAGCATTTT.

V gene TRBV18 combines with J gene TRBJ1-2; no firm D call. The CDR3 has 12 amino acids. The V end was cut by 1 base, the J end by 10 bases, with 10 bases between. In germline, CDR1 is KGHSH, CDR2 LQKENI. The CDR3 loop reads CASSPLSPYYTF. CDR3 nucleotide sequence: TGTGCCAGCTCACCACTGAGCCCTTACTACACCTTC.

The rearrangement links TRBV10-3 to TRBJ1-1, with D unclear. CDR1 is ENHRY and CDR2 is SYGVKD in the germline V gene. V lost 8 bases and J 1 base, leaving 5 bases between the germline ends. The CDR3 covers 11 residues. CDR3 amino acids: CAIRENTEAFF. The CDR3 DNA is TGTGCCATCCGGGAGAACACTGAAGCTTTCTTT.

This sequence joins TRBV4-1 and TRBJ2-7, with D maybe TRBD2 (6 bases). Trimming shortened V by 1 base and J by 4 bases, and 11 bases separated the two germline ends. This CDR3 has 14 residues. The V gene's germline CDR1 is MGHRA and CDR2 YSYEKL. CDR3 in amino acids: CASSQVAGGYEQYF. Written as DNA, the CDR3 is TGCGCCAGCAGCCAAGTAGCCGGGGGATACGAGCAGTACTTC.

This clone was picked up one time. This chain links TRBV5-4 with TRBJ2-3, with D maybe TRBD2 (7 bases). The CDR3 runs to 15 residues. CDR1 is SGHNT, CDR2 YYREEE, per germline (reference sequence). Trimming took off 2 bases at V and 3 bases at J, with 13 bases between the two ends. The DNA for the CDR3 is TGTGCCAGCAGCTTATTCGGGGGGCCAACAGATACGCAGTATTTT. Its protein product is CASSLFGGPTDTQYF.